This T cell receptor beta chain was identified in a study of cytomegalovirus exposure and HLA in healthy donors. Regarding this clone: Its antigen is unidentified.

PCR employed 60 Vbeta and 13 Jbeta primers. Repertoires were generated with immunoSEQ multiplex PCR, while TCRdb's copy carries only in-frame clones and drops some. The table lists approximately 190,000 clones, 70% to 85% of them singletons. Study-level findings and limits: TCR beta chain V- and J-gene trimming was linked, in a later analysis, to a missense variant in DCLRE1C. The study designated 150 or so TCR beta chains cytomegalovirus-associated.

The CDR3 spans 13 residues. V shed 8 bases, J shed 5 bases, and the junction held 7 bases outside the gene matches. Germline assignment: CDR1 WNHNN and CDR2 SYGVQD (reference sequence). The chain combines TRBV10-1 with TRBJ1-1; 8 positions agree with TRBD1. The sample consisted of PBMCs. This TCR derives from a man in his forties in good health and CMV-seropositive. The CDR3 sequence is CASSGQGWTEAFF. CDR3 nucleotide sequence: TGCGCCAGCTCCGGACAGGGTTGGACTGAAGCTTTCTTT.